This note documents a single TCR beta chain sequence. This record comes from a study of blood T cell repertoires in COVID-19. Study-level information: The analysed material was cDNA or gDNA that came from T cells, B-cell-depleted T cells, or PBMCs.

Data came from immunoSEQ multiplex PCR; TCRdb stores just in-frame clones and leaves some out. Of approximately 70,000 clones in the sample, 75% to 95% were seen once. A Seattle source enrolled patients during active infection and followed them longitudinally. The source of this sequence is a man in his forties or fifties with COVID-19, enrolled during active disease. Input material: peripheral blood.

The CDR3 region is CASSAHRGSGYNEQFF. Written as DNA, the CDR3 is TGTGCCAGCAGTGCACACAGGGGCTCGGGCTACAATGAGCAGTTCTTC. The gene calls are TRBV27 and TRBJ2-1, with TRBD1 matching over 7 bases. V shed 5 bases, J shed 3 bases, and the junction held 10 bases outside the gene matches. Germline values: CDR1 MNHEY, CDR2 SMNVEV (reference sequence). This CDR3 contains 16 residues.